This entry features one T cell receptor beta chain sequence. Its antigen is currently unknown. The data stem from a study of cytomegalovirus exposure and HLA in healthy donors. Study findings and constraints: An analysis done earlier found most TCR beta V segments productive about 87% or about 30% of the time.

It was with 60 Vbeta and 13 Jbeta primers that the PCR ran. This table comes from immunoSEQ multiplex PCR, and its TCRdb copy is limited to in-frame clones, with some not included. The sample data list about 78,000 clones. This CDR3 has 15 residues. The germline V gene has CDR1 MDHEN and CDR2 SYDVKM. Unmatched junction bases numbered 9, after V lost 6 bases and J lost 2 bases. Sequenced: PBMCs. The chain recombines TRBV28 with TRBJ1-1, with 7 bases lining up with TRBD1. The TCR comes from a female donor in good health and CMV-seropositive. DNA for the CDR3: TGTGCCAGCAGCCCACCACAGGGGCTCAACACTGAAGCTTTCTTT. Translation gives CASSPPQGLNTEAFF.